These 20 T cell receptor beta chains originate from one sample sequenced in a study of blood T cell repertoires in COVID-19. Profiled with immunoSEQ multiplex PCR; TCRdb holds only in-frame clones, not every one. The sample lists about 210,000 clones; around 80% were seen once. Sequences were obtained from peripheral blood. Every receptor here comes from a woman between 45 and 60 years old with acute or convalescent COVID-19.

The rearrangement uses TRBV3-1 (or the pseudogene TRBV3-2) and TRBJ2-1; D remains unclear. Between the trimmed V and J ends, which lost 0 bases and 6 bases, there was a span of 9 bases. This CDR3 spans 14 amino acids. CDR1 is LGHDT, CDR2 YNNKEL, per germline (reference sequence). CDR3 DNA: TGTGCCAGCAGCCAAGAAGTCAGGCTCAATGAGCAGTTCTTC. Its translation: CASSQEVRLNEQFF.

V gene TRBV10-3 combines with J gene TRBJ2-3, with D perhaps TRBD2 (6 bases). This CDR3 has 13 amino acids. The V end lost 7 bases, the J end lost 2 bases, and 10 bases lay between the germline ends. The germline gives CDR1 ENHRY, CDR2 SYGVKD. As DNA, the CDR3 is TGTGCCATCAATGGAGGGATCACAGATACGCAGTATTTT. Its translation is CAINGGITDTQYF.

The chain recombines TRBV28 with TRBJ2-7; TRBD2 aligns across 11 bases. There are 13 residues in the CDR3. V lost 2 bases, J lost 7 bases, and 1 base stayed unmatched. Germline CDR1 is MDHEN and CDR2 is SYDVKM. This CDR3 is CASSLRTSGEQYF. CDR3 sequence (DNA): TGTGCCAGCAGTTTAAGGACTAGCGGGGAGCAGTACTTC.

The CDR3 loop is CATSDGGPGELFF. CDR3 DNA sequence: TGTGCCACCAGTGACGGGGGTCCGGGGGAGCTGTTTTTT. The rearrangement uses TRBV24-1 and TRBJ2-2, with D perhaps matching TRBD2 (6 bases). The V gene's germline CDR1 is KGHDR and CDR2 SFDVKD. The CDR3 sequence is 13 residues long. V lost 4 bases, J lost 8 bases, and 10 bases lay in between.

On this clone: Other DNA sequences in this sample translate to the same CDR3. The V and J genes are TRBV27 and TRBJ1-5, with D uncertain. Trimming took off 5 bases at V and 7 bases at J, with 9 bases between the two ends. CDR1 MNHEY and CDR2 SMNVEV come from the germline V gene (reference sequence). There are 12 residues in the CDR3. In DNA, the CDR3 is TGTGCCAGCAGTCTCCCGGGGCAGCCCCAGCATTTT. Translated, it gives CASSLPGQPQHF.

This chain links TRBV5-5 with TRBJ1-1; D uncertain. Germline assignment: CDR1 SGHKS and CDR2 YYEKEE (reference sequence). V shed 2 bases and J shed 1 base, with 9 bases lying between them. This CDR3 spans 14 amino acids. The DNA of the CDR3 is TGTGCCAGCAGCTTTTTTTTGGCGAACACTGAAGCTTTCTTT. Its protein is CASSFFLANTEAFF.

This clone was seen only a few times. This rearrangement joins TRBV27 to TRBJ1-5; possibly TRBD1 for D (5 bases). The CDR3 has 14 amino acids. Looked up from germline, CDR1 is MNHEY and CDR2 is SMNVEV (reference sequence). The V end was cut by 3 bases, the J end by 5 bases, with 11 bases between. The CDR3 reads CASSFAAGYQPQHF. The DNA for the CDR3 is TGTGCCAGCAGTTTTGCGGCAGGGTATCAGCCCCAGCATTTT.

The chain uses TRBV11-2 and TRBJ2-5, with 8 bases lining up with TRBD2. The length of the CDR3 is 15 residues. In germline, CDR1 is SGHAT, CDR2 FQNNGV. V gave up 1 base and J gave up 5 bases; unmatched junction bases: 6. The CDR3 spells CASSLAGGIGETQYF. The CDR3 coding sequence is TGTGCCAGCAGCTTAGCGGGAGGGATCGGGGAGACCCAGTACTTC. The full variable domain, in which reference TRBV11-2 and TRBJ2-5 provide the parts outside the CDR3, is EAGVAQSPRYKIIEKRQSVAFWCNPISGHATLYWYQQILGQGPKLLIQFQNNGVVDDSQLPKDRFSAERLKGVDSTLKIQPAKLEDSAVYLCASSLAGGIGETQYFGPGTRLLVL.

This clone was seen a handful of times. The chain is built from TRBV19 and TRBJ1-2; 12 bases match TRBD1. Germline values: CDR1 LNHDA, CDR2 SQIVND (reference sequence). There are 16 residues in the CDR3. J was trimmed by 4 bases and V by 5 bases; bases with no gene match: 8. CDR3 residues: CASSPRGTGGSYGYTF. In DNA, the CDR3 is TGTGCCAGTAGTCCGCGGGGGACAGGGGGCAGCTATGGCTACACCTTC.

The V and J genes are TRBV28 and TRBJ2-7; 7 bases match TRBD1. V was pared by 5 bases and J by 2 bases, with 9 bases of the junction left unmatched. Germline-derived CDR1 and CDR2 are MDHEN and SYDVKM. The CDR3 covers 15 residues. The CDR3 DNA reads TGTGCCAGCAGTCCCCCAACGACAGGGCCCTACGAGCAGTACTTC. Protein product: CASSPPTTGPYEQYF.

The chain joins TRBV6-4 to TRBJ1-2, with 10 positions matching TRBD1. The CDR3 contains 13 residues. With V trimmed by 7 bases and J by 7 bases, 6 bases remained unmatched. Germline CDR1 and CDR2: MRHNA and SNTAGT. The DNA of the CDR3 is TGTGCCAGCAAAGGACAGGGGGGCGCTGGCTACACCTTC. This translates into CASKGQGGAGYTF.

This clone has only one observation. The chain couples TRBV5-1 to TRBJ1-5; perhaps TRBD1 as D (6 bases). Trimming left V 0 bases short and J 6 bases short, with 10 bases between. Germline CDR1 is SGHRS and CDR2 is YFSETQ. The CDR3 has 14 amino acids. CDR3 region: CASSLEGVGQPQHF. In DNA form, the CDR3 reads TGCGCCAGCAGCTTGGAGGGGGTGGGTCAGCCCCAGCATTTT.

The rearrangement links TRBV5-1 to TRBJ2-7; 7 bases align to TRBD2. The CDR3 contains 15 residues. Germline CDR1 is SGHRS and CDR2 is YFSETQ. The V gene end was trimmed by 2 bases and the J gene end by 1 base; junction bases not matched to a gene: 6. In DNA, the CDR3 is TGCGCCAGCAGCTTAGGCGGGAGCCCATCCTACGAGCAGTACTTC. Translated: CASSLGGSPSYEQYF.

The V gene is TRBV6-6, the J gene TRBJ2-1, with a tentative D call TRBD1 (5 bases). V shed 6 bases and J shed 7 bases, with 19 bases lying between them. The CDR3 covers 15 residues. Germline V gene data show CDR1 as MNHNY and CDR2 as SVGAGI (reference sequence). The CDR3, as DNA: TGTGCCAGCAGAGTGGGAAGGGGCCGTGGAAATGAGCAGTTCTTC. It yields the protein CASRVGRGRGNEQFF.

This chain connects TRBV7-2 to TRBJ2-5; TRBD2 matches at 11 bases. The ends lost 6 bases at V and 4 bases at J; junction bases unmatched: 4. Germline values: CDR1 SGHTA, CDR2 FQGNSA. The length of the CDR3 is 14 residues. CDR3 loop: CASSYSGRAETQYF. The CDR3 DNA is TGTGCCAGCAGTTATAGCGGGAGGGCAGAGACCCAGTACTTC.

V and J are TRBV2 and TRBJ2-3, with TRBD2 as a possible D gene (5 bases). This CDR3 has 13 amino acids. Trimming cost V 8 bases and J 2 bases, with 11 bases left between them. Germline lookup yields CDR1 SNHLY and CDR2 FYNNEI. The CDR3, as DNA: TGTGCCAGCGTGAAGGGAGACACAGATACGCAGTATTTT. Encoded protein: CASVKGDTDTQYF. Supplemented by reference TRBV2 and TRBJ2-3, the full variable domain reads EPEVTQTPSHQVTQMGQEVILRCVPISNHLYFYWYRQILGQKVEFLVSFYNNEISEKSEIFDDQFSVERPDGSNFTLKIRSTKLEDSAMYFCASVKGDTDTQYFGPGTRLTVL.

The chain has TRBV7-9 and TRBJ2-1, with D possibly matching TRBD1 (6 bases). Germline loops: CDR1 SEHNR, CDR2 FQNEAQ (reference sequence). The CDR3 contains 13 residues. V lost 10 bases and J 7 bases, leaving 17 bases between the germline ends. The CDR3 nucleotides read TGTGCCACCTGGGGAGCAGGGACAAATGAGCAGTTCTTC. This sequence encodes CATWGAGTNEQFF.

This clone showed up just once. The DNA of the CDR3 is TGTGCCAGTAGTATAGGCCCATGGCTAGCGGGAGGGCCAAGAGCTAGCGAGCAGTTCTTC. This translates into CASSIGPWLAGGPRASEQFF. The rearrangement joins TRBV19 to TRBJ2-1, with 12 bases that match TRBD2. J gave up 10 bases and V 1 base, and 20 bases lay outside the gene matches. The CDR3 runs 20 residues. Per the germline V gene, CDR1 is LNHDA and CDR2 is SQIVND (reference sequence).

The V call is TRBV24-1, the J call TRBJ2-1; 11 positions match TRBD2. J was trimmed by 4 bases and V by 3 bases; bases with no gene match: 10. Germline V lookup: CDR1 KGHDR, CDR2 SFDVKD. The CDR3 covers 18 residues. CDR3 coding DNA: TGTGCCACCAGTGATCCTGAAGGTAGCGGGGGGGGATACAATGAGCAGTTCTTC. It yields the protein CATSDPEGSGGGYNEQFF.

The chain links TRBV5-1 to TRBJ2-2; 10 bases match TRBD2. J was trimmed by 10 bases and V by 0 bases; bases with no gene match: 9. The CDR3 extends over 16 amino acids. Per germline, CDR1 SGHRS and CDR2 YFSETQ. This CDR3 is CASSLVLAGAGTELFF. The CDR3 bases are TGCGCCAGCAGCTTGGTTCTAGCGGGAGCTGGGACGGAGCTGTTTTTT.